Sequencing of this TCR beta chain was carried out in a study of cytomegalovirus exposure and HLA in healthy donors. V gave up 5 bases and J gave up 8 bases, with 22 bases separating them. CDR3 length equals 15 residues. Germline loops: CDR1 SGDLS, CDR2 YYNGEE. PCR amplification relied on 60 Vbeta primers (plus 13 Jbeta primers). Assay used: immunoSEQ multiplex PCR; TCRdb lists only in-frame clones, some missing. Of approximately 130,000 clones in the sample, 60% to 80% are singletons; the top ten hold around 4.2%. Sequencing was carried out using PBMCs. The sequence came from a man in his forties or fifties in good health and CMV-seropositive. The rearrangement uses TRBV9 and TRBJ1-2; D possibly corresponds to TRBD1 (6 bases). CDR3 in amino acids: CASSRNVGAAFGYTF. In nucleotides, the CDR3 is TGTGCCAGCAGTCGTAATGTGGGGGCGGCTTTCGGCTACACCTTC.